These 3 T cell receptor beta chains came from one sample sequenced in a study of blood T cell repertoires in COVID-19. This table comes from immunoSEQ multiplex PCR, and its TCRdb copy is limited to in-frame clones, with some not included. The profile shows fewer than 400,000 clones, around 86% of them singletons. The sample consisted of PBMCs or T cells enriched from blood (not recorded which). The source of these receptors is a man in his fifties or sixties who had recovered from COVID-19.

This clone showed up just once. This chain uses TRBV3-1 (or the pseudogene TRBV3-2) with TRBJ1-3; 8 nucleotides align to TRBD1. Germline V lookup: CDR1 LGHDT, CDR2 YNNKEL (reference sequence). The CDR3 runs to 17 residues. Germline trimming cut 2 bases from V and 2 bases from J; bases unmatched to any gene: 8. The CDR3 nucleotides read TGTGCCAGCAGCCAATTCAGGGACAGGCCCCCTGGAAACACCATATATTTT. Amino acids: CASSQFRDRPPGNTIYF.

The chain joins TRBV9 to TRBJ2-2; 10 nucleotides match TRBD2. Trimming cost V 3 bases and J 4 bases; bases outside gene matches: 9. Germline CDR1 reads SGDLS; CDR2 reads YYNGEE. This CDR3 spans 17 amino acids. CDR3 bases: TGTGCCAGCAGCGCTACTAGCGGGGCCACTGGCACCGGGGAGCTGTTTTTT. Its protein is CASSATSGATGTGELFF.

The CDR3 DNA reads TGTGCCAGCAGCTTGCGGGGCCAACCGAACACTGAAGCTTTCTTT. Residues: CASSLRGQPNTEAFF. The chain links TRBV7-6 to TRBJ1-1, with a weak D call TRBD1 (5 bases). CDR3 size: 15 residues. Germline CDR1 SGHVS, CDR2 FNYEAQ. With 3 bases removed from V and 1 base from J, the gap between germline ends came to 12 bases.